A selection of T cell receptor beta chains follows, all from one sample in a study of neurological immune-mediated disorders. TCRdb passed the 5' RACE reads through MiXCR, listing each CDR3 protein once. Of 55,000 to 75,000 distinct CDR3 sequences in the sample, approximately 11% were seen once. The sequenced material came from PBMCs. These receptors were taken from an older woman with HTLV-1-associated myelopathy (HAM/TSP). The CDR3 runs from the conserved cysteine through the conserved F or W. D genes are given only for firm matches. The size entry is marked missing in some rows and otherwise reads once, few, many or a size class.

clone size	V gene	J gene	D gene	CDR3 protein	CDR3 DNA
many	TRBV5-1	TRBJ2-7	TRBD2	CASSLAALAGAYEQYF	TGCGCCAGCAGCTTGGCCGCACTAGCGGGAGCCTACGAGCAGTACTTC
many	TRBV6-6	TRBJ2-3	TRBD2	CASSYSGTKSSTDTQYF	TGTGCCAGCAGCTATAGCGGGACGAAATCTAGCACAGATACGCAGTATTTT
many	TRBV5-6	TRBJ1-2	NA	CASSFAGSEPYGYTF	TGTGCCAGCAGCTTCGCCGGGTCCGAACCCTATGGCTACACCTTC
many	TRBV11-2	TRBJ1-2	NA	CASSLREGTRF	TGTGCCAGCAGCTTAAGGGAGGGTACCCGATTC
many	TRBV10-3	TRBJ2-7	NA	CAISEDRGLPFSYEQYF	TGTGCCATCAGTGAGGACCGAGGACTACCTTTCTCCTACGAGCAGTACTTC
NA	TRBV7-9	TRBJ1-5	NA	CASSLEGGNQPQHF	TGTGCCAGCAGCTTAGAGGGGGGGAATCAGCCCCAGCATTTT
few	TRBV20-1	TRBJ2-3	NA	CSARRYTQYF	TGCAGTGCTAGACGGTATACGCAGTATTTT
NA	TRBV20-1	TRBJ2-7	NA	CSARPTGNEQYF	TGCAGTGCTAGACCCACAGGGAACGAGCAGTACTTC
many	TRBV12-3/TRBV12-4	TRBJ1-1	NA	CASSLRENTEAFF	TGTGCCAGCAGTTTACGGGAGAACACTGAAGCTTTCTTT
many	TRBV20-1	TRBJ1-4	NA	CSARDPQTTNEKLFF	TGCAGTGCTAGAGATCCACAGACAACTAATGAAAAACTGTTTTTT
few	TRBV4-1	TRBJ1-2	TRBD1	CASSRNDGQGYGYTF	TGCGCCAGCAGCCGGAATGACGGACAGGGCTATGGCTACACCTTC
few	TRBV5-4	TRBJ2-2	TRBD2	CASSQAGGWTGELFF	TGTGCCAGCAGTCAAGCGGGAGGGTGGACCGGGGAGCTGTTTTTT
many	TRBV5-1	TRBJ2-7	NA	CASSLYLSGSQYF	TGCGCCAGCAGCTTGTATCTTTCGGGTTCGCAGTACTTC
many	TRBV5-1	TRBJ2-2	NA	CASSLEVSGELFF	TGCGCCAGCAGCTTGGAGGTCTCCGGGGAGCTGTTTTTT
many	TRBV12-3/TRBV12-4	TRBJ1-2	TRBD1	CASRPNSDRAGYTF	TGTGCCAGCAGACCCAATTCCGACAGGGCGGGCTACACCTTC
many	TRBV5-1	TRBJ2-3	NA	CASSLRVQGDTQYF	TGCGCCAGCAGCTTGCGCGTCCAAGGGGATACGCAGTATTTT
many	TRBV20-1	TRBJ1-3	NA	CSARDSTGGTGNTIYF	TGCAGTGCTAGAGACTCAACCGGGGGGACTGGAAACACCATATATTTT
NA	TRBV7-6	TRBJ1-2	NA	CASRPEQGGVYGYTF	TGTGCCAGCAGACCCGAACAGGGCGGCGTCTATGGCTACACCTTC
many	TRBV20-1	TRBJ2-5	NA	CSAREQGRGETQYF	TGCAGTGCTAGAGAGCAGGGCCGGGGGGAGACCCAGTACTTC
many	TRBV7-9	TRBJ2-4	TRBD2	CASSGSGVAKNIQYF	TGTGCCAGCAGCGGTAGCGGGGTAGCCAAAAACATTCAGTACTTC
NA	TRBV12-3/TRBV12-4	TRBJ2-1	TRBD2	CACIKTSGSYNEQFF	TGTGCCTGCATTAAGACTAGCGGGAGTTACAATGAGCAGTTCTTC
many	TRBV5-1	TRBJ2-1	TRBD1	CASSLTGGASYNEQFF	TGCGCCAGCAGCTTAACAGGGGGAGCCTCCTACAATGAGCAGTTCTTC
many	TRBV4-1	TRBJ2-7	NA	CASSQDDSPYVEQYF	TGCGCCAGCAGCCAAGATGACAGCCCCTACGTAGAGCAGTACTTC
many	TRBV5-1	TRBJ2-7	TRBD1	CASSPTGQSYEQYF	TGCGCCAGCAGCCCTACGGGACAGTCCTACGAGCAGTACTTC
many	TRBV12-3/TRBV12-4	TRBJ2-5	NA	CASSSRDWRETQYF	TGTGCCAGCAGTTCCCGGGACTGGAGAGAGACCCAGTACTTC
few	TRBV2	TRBJ1-5	NA	CASMGGSLGNQPQHF	TGTGCCAGCATGGGGGGGAGTCTTGGCAATCAGCCCCAGCATTTT
medium-sized	TRBV4-1	TRBJ1-1	NA	CASRNRAKDTEAFF	TGCGCCAGCAGAAACAGGGCTAAGGACACTGAAGCTTTCTTT
NA	TRBV4-1	TRBJ1-2	NA	CATSDRANYGYTF	TGCGCCACCTCGGACAGAGCTAACTATGGCTACACCTTC
NA	TRBV4-2	TRBJ2-3	NA	CASSQERGQKDTQYF	TGTGCCAGCAGCCAAGAGAGAGGCCAAAAAGATACGCAGTATTTT
many	TRBV29-1	TRBJ2-3	TRBD2	CSVDGTSGKTDTQYF	TGCAGCGTTGATGGGACTAGCGGGAAGACAGATACGCAGTATTTT
many	TRBV5-1	TRBJ2-7	NA	CASSREAGTYEQYF	TGCGCCAGCAGCAGGGAGGCCGGTACCTACGAGCAGTACTTC
NA	TRBV5-1	TRBJ1-1	NA	CASSREGPEAFF	TGCGCCAGCAGCCGGGAGGGGCCTGAAGCTTTCTTT
many	TRBV5-1	TRBJ2-3	NA	CASSLERPTDTQYF	TGCGCCAGCAGCTTGGAGAGACCTACAGATACGCAGTATTTT